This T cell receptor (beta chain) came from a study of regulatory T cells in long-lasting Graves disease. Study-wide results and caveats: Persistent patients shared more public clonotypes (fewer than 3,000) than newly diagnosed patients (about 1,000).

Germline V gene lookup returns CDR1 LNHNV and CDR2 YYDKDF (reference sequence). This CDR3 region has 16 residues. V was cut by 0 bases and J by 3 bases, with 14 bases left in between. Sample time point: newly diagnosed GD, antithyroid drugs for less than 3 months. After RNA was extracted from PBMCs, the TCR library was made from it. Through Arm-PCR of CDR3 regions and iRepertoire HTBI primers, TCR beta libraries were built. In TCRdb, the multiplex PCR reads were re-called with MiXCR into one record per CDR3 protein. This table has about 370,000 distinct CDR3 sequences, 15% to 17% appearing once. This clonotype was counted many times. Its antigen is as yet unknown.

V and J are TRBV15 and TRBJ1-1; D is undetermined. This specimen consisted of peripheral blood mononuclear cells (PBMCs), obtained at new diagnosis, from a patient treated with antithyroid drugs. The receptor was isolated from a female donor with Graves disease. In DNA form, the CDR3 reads TGTGCCACCAGCAGAGATCGCGGACGGTCGGACACTGAAGCTTTCTTT. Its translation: CATSRDRGRSDTEAFF.